Sequencing of this T cell receptor (beta chain) was carried out in a study of Ad26.COV2.S vaccination and SARS-CoV-2 variants. Clones were read by immunoSEQ multiplex PCR, and TCRdb kept only the in-frame ones, dropping some. This table holds around 86,000 clones, approximately 81% found once. General observations from the study: Those who received the vaccine showed greater spike-specific TCR breadth than those given placebo.

A remark on this clone: What it binds is not known.

V shed 4 bases, J shed 0 bases, and the junction held 4 bases outside the gene matches. The CDR3 sequence is 14 residues long. Looked up from germline, CDR1 is SGDLS and CDR2 is YYNGEE. The sequence was collected from a human donor who had recovered from COVID-19. The sample here was peripheral blood, taken after recovery from COVID-19. The chain is built from TRBV9 and TRBJ2-7, with TRBD2 identical over 7 bases. The DNA of the CDR3 is TGTGCCAGCAGCCGTGCGGGAGACTCCTACGAGCAGTACTTC. This gives the protein CASSRAGDSYEQYF.